This T cell receptor beta chain was profiled in a study of T cell repertoires in cytomegalovirus infection. Broader study findings: Clonotype analysis showed dominance of the ex vivo response by HLA-C-restricted CMV-specific TCR beta clonotypes. Accumulated public TCR beta family frequency recognized individuals carrying CMV together with the relevant HLA.

The CDR3 has 17 amino acids. Germline V gene lookup returns CDR1 MNHEY and CDR2 SVGAGI. Trimming removed 2 bases from V and 7 bases from J; junction bases left unmatched: 14. Notes on this clonotype: Antigen specificity is unknown.

TCRdb reprocessed the reads with MiXCR, giving one entry per CDR3 protein. The profile shows about 130,000 distinct CDR3 sequences, roughly a quarter of them singletons. The receptor's source is a human donor in good health (CMV status not recorded). Some clones in this sample may be carry-over from other donors' samples. The J gene is TRBJ2-1, the V gene TRBV6-5; 7 bases are a match to TRBD2. The sequenced material came from PBMCs, sequenced either directly or after in vitro stimulation (not recorded which). CDR3 in amino acids: CASSYPAAAGRANEQFF. The CDR3 DNA reads as TGTGCCAGCAGTTACCCAGCTGCAGCGGGGCGGGCGAATGAGCAGTTCTTC.